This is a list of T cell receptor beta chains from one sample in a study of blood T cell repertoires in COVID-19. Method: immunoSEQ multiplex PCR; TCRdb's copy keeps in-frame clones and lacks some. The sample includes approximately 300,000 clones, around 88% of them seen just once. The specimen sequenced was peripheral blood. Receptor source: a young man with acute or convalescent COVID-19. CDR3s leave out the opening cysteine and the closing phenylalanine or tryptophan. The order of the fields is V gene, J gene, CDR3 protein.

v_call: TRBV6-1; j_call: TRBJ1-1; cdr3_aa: ASSENLDRRTL
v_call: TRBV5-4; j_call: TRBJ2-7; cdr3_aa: ASSLVSAGSNEQY
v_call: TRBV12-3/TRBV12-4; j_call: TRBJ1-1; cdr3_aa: ASSLRGNTEAF
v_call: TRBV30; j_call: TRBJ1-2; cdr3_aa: AWSLSGGYT
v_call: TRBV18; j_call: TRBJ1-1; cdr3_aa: ASSPMASGTDAF
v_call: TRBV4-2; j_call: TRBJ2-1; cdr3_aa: ASSQGDRGRDNEQF
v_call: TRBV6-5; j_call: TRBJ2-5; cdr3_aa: ASSRGLAGSGTQY
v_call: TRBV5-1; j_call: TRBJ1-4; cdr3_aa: ASSLGTVDEKLF
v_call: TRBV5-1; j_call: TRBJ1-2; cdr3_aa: ASSSPGGPQGGYT
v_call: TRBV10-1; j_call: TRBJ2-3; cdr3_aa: ASSPGQVTDTQY
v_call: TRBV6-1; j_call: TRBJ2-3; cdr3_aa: ASSAYPRGGSTDTQY
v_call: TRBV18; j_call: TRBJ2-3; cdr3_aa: ASSRDRGSTDTQY
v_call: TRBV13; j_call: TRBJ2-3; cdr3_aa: ASSLVGELAGKSTDTQY
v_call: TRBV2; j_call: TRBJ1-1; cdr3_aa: ASNGAGTEAF
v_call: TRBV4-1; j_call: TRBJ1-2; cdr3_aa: ASSQDDAGRRYGYT
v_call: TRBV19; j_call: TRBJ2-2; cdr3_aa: ASSKTDRGRSGELF
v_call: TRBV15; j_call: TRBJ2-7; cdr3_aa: ATSSGSEQY
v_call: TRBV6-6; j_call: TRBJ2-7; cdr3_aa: ASSRSGSEDEQY
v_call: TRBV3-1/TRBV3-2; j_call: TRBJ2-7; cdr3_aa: ASSQGASGTYEQY
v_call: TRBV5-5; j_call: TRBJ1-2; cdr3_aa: ASSMDRADYGYT
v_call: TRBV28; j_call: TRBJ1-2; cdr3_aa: ASGQGSGYT
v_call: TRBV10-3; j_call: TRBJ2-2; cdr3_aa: AISEPTRTLGELF
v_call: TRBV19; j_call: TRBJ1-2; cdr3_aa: ASRAPGPRLYGGYT
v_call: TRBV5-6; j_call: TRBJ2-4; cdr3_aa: ASSSLTGFQNIQY
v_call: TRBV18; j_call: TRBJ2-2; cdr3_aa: ASSPTGEGTGELF
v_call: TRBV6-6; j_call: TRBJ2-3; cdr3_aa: ASRTSGGDTDTQY
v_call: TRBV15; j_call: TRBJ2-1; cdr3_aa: ATSGTSVYNEQF
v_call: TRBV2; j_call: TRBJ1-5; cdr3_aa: ASSEQGDRVEIPWYSNQPQH
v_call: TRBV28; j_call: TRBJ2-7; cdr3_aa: ASSLGGTYEQY
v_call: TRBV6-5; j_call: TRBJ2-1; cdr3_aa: ASTHSPSGSEQF
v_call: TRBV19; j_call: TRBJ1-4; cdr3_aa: ASSERGGLKVELF
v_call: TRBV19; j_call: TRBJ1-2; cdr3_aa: ASSAYRELNYGYT
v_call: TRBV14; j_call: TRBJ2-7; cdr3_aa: ASSQDEREWYEQY
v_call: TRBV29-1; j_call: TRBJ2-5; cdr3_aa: SVEFFNPSGTGSEGVSQY
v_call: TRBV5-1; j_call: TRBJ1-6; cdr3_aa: ASSPTGQGEYSPLH
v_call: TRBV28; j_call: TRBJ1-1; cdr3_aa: ASSFPKQGPNTEAF
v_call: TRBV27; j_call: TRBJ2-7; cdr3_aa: ASSLQGQTYEQY
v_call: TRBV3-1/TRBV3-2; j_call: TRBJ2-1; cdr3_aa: ASSQVLLEGEQF
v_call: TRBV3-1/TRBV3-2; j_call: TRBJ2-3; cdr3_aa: ASSPSGVPQMGQY
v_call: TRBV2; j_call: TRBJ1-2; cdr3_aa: ASSEGGGGYGYT
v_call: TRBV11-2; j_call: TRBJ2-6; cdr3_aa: ASSFGAEANVLT
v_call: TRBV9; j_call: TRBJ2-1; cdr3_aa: ASSGTSGRSVYNEQF
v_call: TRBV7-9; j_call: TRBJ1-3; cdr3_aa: ASSSFGSGVGLSGNTIY
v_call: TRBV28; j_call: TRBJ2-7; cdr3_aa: ASSGLSWN
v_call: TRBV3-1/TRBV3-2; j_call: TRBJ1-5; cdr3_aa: ASRGTGKGQPQH
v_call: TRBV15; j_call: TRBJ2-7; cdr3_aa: ATSGRGRHEQY